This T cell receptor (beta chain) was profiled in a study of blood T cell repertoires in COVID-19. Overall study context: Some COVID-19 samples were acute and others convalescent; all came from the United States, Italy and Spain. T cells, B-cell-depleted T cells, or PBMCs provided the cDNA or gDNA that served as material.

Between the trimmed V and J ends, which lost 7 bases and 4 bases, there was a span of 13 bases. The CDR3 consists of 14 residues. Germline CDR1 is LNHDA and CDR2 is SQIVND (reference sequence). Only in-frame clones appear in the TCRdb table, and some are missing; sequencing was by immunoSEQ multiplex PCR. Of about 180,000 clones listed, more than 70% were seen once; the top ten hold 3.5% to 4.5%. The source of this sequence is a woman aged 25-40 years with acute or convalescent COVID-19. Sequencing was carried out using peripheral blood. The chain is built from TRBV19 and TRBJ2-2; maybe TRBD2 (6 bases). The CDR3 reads CASKGTHITGELFF. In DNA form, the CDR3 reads TGTGCCAGTAAGGGGACTCATATCACCGGGGAGCTGTTTTTT.